This TCR beta chain stems from a study of T cell responses to AZD1222 COVID-19 vaccine. Study observations and caveats: Repertoires were collected only later (after the peak T cell response had occurred).

Only in-frame clones appear in the TCRdb table, and some are missing; sequencing was by immunoSEQ multiplex PCR. Of roughly 180,000 clones listed, approximately 93% are singletons. V trimming: 0 bases; J trimming: 1 base; junction bases outside the gene matches: 4. There are 16 residues in the CDR3. Germline lookup yields CDR1 MNHEY and CDR2 SVGEGT. Details on this clone: Its antigen is not identified.

This receptor was obtained from an adult who received the AZD1222 COVID-19 vaccine. The starting material was peripheral blood, obtained 28 days after the second AZD1222 dose. The chain employs TRBV6-2 or TRBV6-3 and TRBJ2-3; 7 bases are a match to TRBD2. CDR3 nucleotide sequence: TGTGCCAGCAGTTACTCGAGCGGGGAGGGCACAGATACGCAGTATTTT. Protein sequence: CASSYSSGEGTDTQYF.